These 27 T cell receptor beta chains were sequenced from one sample in a study of beta chain features in type 1 diabetes. Every bit of the isolated RNA underwent reverse transcription, so sequencing read expressed TCRB transcripts. TCRdb's copy holds only in-frame clones and misses some; the assay was immunoSEQ multiplex PCR. The sample carries under 900,000 clones, 17% recorded once. Input material: naive CD4+ T cells from blood. The receptors here all came from a woman aged 18-29 years in good health.

The CDR3 protein is CAISTGTWANNEQFF. CDR3 in DNA: TGTGCCATCAGTACCGGGACTTGGGCCAACAATGAGCAGTTCTTC. V and J are TRBV10-3 and TRBJ2-1; the D gene is possibly TRBD2 (6 bases). The germline V gene has CDR1 ENHRY and CDR2 SYGVKD. The CDR3 is made up of 15 amino acids. Trimming left V 5 bases short and J 5 bases short, with 16 bases between.

The chain joins TRBV7-3 to TRBJ1-1; D may be TRBD1 (6 bases). Looked up from germline, CDR1 is SGHTA and CDR2 is FQGTGA. CDR3 length: 14 residues. Trimming shortened V by 2 bases and J by 2 bases, and 9 bases separated the two germline ends. Here the CDR3 DNA reads TGTGCCAGCAGCTTACAGGGGCCAAACACTGAAGCTTTCTTT. It specifies CASSLQGPNTEAFF.

CDR3 in amino acids: CASSLTGGEAFF. The CDR3 coding sequence is TGTGCCAGCAGTTTGACAGGGGGTGAAGCTTTCTTT. The genes are TRBV27 and TRBJ1-1, with 9 bases that match TRBD1. Trimming removed 3 bases from V and 7 bases from J; junction bases left unmatched: 0. Per germline, CDR1 MNHEY and CDR2 SMNVEV (reference sequence). This CDR3 region has 12 residues.

This clone was detected a few times. J is TRBJ2-5 and V is TRBV7-2; possible D gene TRBD1, 5 bases. V lost 2 bases, J lost 4 bases, and 23 bases lay in between. CDR3 length: 18 residues. Germline assignment: CDR1 SGHTA and CDR2 FQGNSA. The CDR3, as DNA: TGTGCCAGCAGCTTAAGGGCGGTGGGGCGGAGATTGGGAGAGACCCAGTACTTC. Protein: CASSLRAVGRRLGETQYF. Full variable domain (missing parts from reference TRBV7-2 and TRBJ2-5): GAGVSQSPSNKVTEKGKDVELRCDPISGHTALYWYRQSLGQGLEFLIYFQGNSAPDKSGLPSDRFSAERTGGSVSTLTIQRTQQEDSAVYLCASSLRAVGRRLGETQYFGPGTRLLVL.

The V and J genes are TRBV5-6 and TRBJ2-3; D call uncertain. Germline values: CDR1 SGHDT, CDR2 YYEEEE. CDR3 length: 13 amino acids. V lost 0 bases and J lost 7, with 9 bases in between. DNA of the CDR3: TGTGCCAGCAGCTTGGATGGGTCAAATACGCAGTATTTT. Its translation: CASSLDGSNTQYF.

The rearrangement joins TRBV6-6 to TRBJ2-5, with TRBD2 matching over 10 bases. Trimming removed 6 bases from V and 5 bases from J; junction bases left unmatched: 9. This CDR3 has 15 amino acids. CDR1 is MNHNY, CDR2 SVGAGI, per germline (reference sequence). The CDR3 region is CASRLAGLTSETQYF. The CDR3 bases are TGTGCCAGCAGACTAGCGGGACTTACCTCGGAGACCCAGTACTTC.

To note about this clone: Other DNA sequences in the sample encode the same CDR3. The V and J genes are TRBV18 and TRBJ1-1; D is possibly TRBD1 (5 bases). This CDR3 comprises 13 residues. Trimming removed 3 bases from V and 1 base from J, with 6 bases in between. Germline CDR1 is KGHSH and CDR2 is LQKENI. The CDR3 sequence: CASSPGENTEAFF. CDR3 nucleotide sequence: TGTGCCAGCTCACCGGGGGAGAACACTGAAGCTTTCTTT. The whole variable domain, filled in from reference TRBV18 and TRBJ1-1, reads NAGVMQNPRHLVRRRGQEARLRCSPMKGHSHVYWYRQLPEEGLKFMVYLQKENIIDESGMPKERFSAEFPKEGPSILRIQQVVRGDSAAYFCASSPGENTEAFFGQGTRLTVV.

This rearrangement joins TRBV10-3 to TRBJ2-7; no firm D call. The CDR3 is made up of 14 amino acids. V lost 4 bases to trimming and J lost 6 bases, with 16 bases between them. CDR1 is ENHRY, CDR2 SYGVKD, per germline. CDR3 protein: CAISVDGVSGEQYF. The CDR3 nucleotides are TGTGCCATCAGTGTTGACGGTGTCTCAGGCGAGCAGTACTTC.

This sequence joins TRBV6-5 and TRBJ2-7; D is possibly TRBD1 (6 bases). V was cut by 3 bases and J by 3 bases, with 18 bases left in between. The CDR3 runs to 16 residues. The germline CDR1 and CDR2 sequences are MNHEY and SVGAGI. CDR3 DNA sequence: TGTGCCAGCAGTTATGTCGGGACACCCATCATCTACGAGCAGTACTTC. Protein product: CASSYVGTPIIYEQYF.

This chain connects TRBV7-2 to TRBJ2-1; 9 bases agree with TRBD2. V lost 1 base to trimming and J lost 6 bases; unmatched junction nucleotides: 4. Germline lookup yields CDR1 SGHTA and CDR2 FQGNSA. CDR3 length: 15 amino acids. The CDR3 sequence is CASSLGGRAPNEQFF. Here the CDR3 DNA reads TGTGCCAGCAGCTTAGGCGGGAGGGCCCCCAATGAGCAGTTCTTC. Full variable domain (missing parts from reference TRBV7-2 and TRBJ2-1): GAGVSQSPSNKVTEKGKDVELRCDPISGHTALYWYRQSLGQGLEFLIYFQGNSAPDKSGLPSDRFSAERTGGSVSTLTIQRTQQEDSAVYLCASSLGGRAPNEQFFGPGTRLTVL.

This clone was observed many times. This chain uses TRBV7-9 with TRBJ2-4; TRBD1 is a possible D gene (6 bases). The CDR3 loop spans 11 amino acids. Germline V gives CDR1 SEHNR, CDR2 FQNEAQ (reference sequence). Between the trimmed V and J ends, which lost 3 bases and 10 bases, there was a span of 7 bases. Here the CDR3 reads CASSFGQIQYF. In DNA form, the CDR3 reads TGTGCCAGCAGCTTCGGACAGATTCAGTACTTC.

The chain has TRBV6-5 and TRBJ1-4, with a tentative D call TRBD1 (5 bases). The V and J ends lost 6 bases and 0 bases respectively, with 5 bases between them. Germline V CDR1 and CDR2: MNHEY, SVGAGI. The CDR3 has 13 residues. As DNA, the CDR3 is TGTGCCAGCAGGGGGGCAACTAATGAAAAACTGTTTTTT. Residues: CASRGATNEKLFF.

This clone was recorded a few times. The chain joins TRBV28 to TRBJ1-2; no clear D gene. The CDR3 covers 12 residues. V was trimmed by 6 bases and J by 4 bases, leaving 9 bases between them. Germline V CDR1 and CDR2: MDHEN, SYDVKM. The CDR3 spells CASSPDPYGYTF. The CDR3 DNA reads as TGTGCCAGCAGCCCCGACCCCTATGGCTACACCTTC.

This clone has a handful of counts. The genes are TRBV7-3 and TRBJ2-1; possibly TRBD1 for D (6 bases). V lost 5 bases, J lost 4 bases, and 9 bases lay in between. Germline V gene lookup returns CDR1 SGHTA and CDR2 FQGTGA. The CDR3 spans 13 residues. The CDR3, as DNA: TGTGCCAGCAGCCAAGGACAGTACAATGAGCAGTTCTTC. This sequence encodes CASSQGQYNEQFF.

The J gene is TRBJ2-7, the V gene TRBV7-9, with D unclear. Trimming took 3 bases from V and 4 from J, leaving 7 bases between them. This CDR3 has 12 residues. Germline V CDR1 and CDR2: SEHNR, FQNEAQ (reference sequence). CDR3 protein: CASSFAVYEQYF. CDR3 nucleotide sequence: TGTGCCAGCAGCTTCGCAGTTTACGAGCAGTACTTC. Together with reference TRBV7-9 and TRBJ2-7, the CDR3 gives the full variable domain: DTGVSQNPRHKITKRGQNVTFRCDPISEHNRLYWYRQTLGQGPEFLTYFQNEAQLEKSRLLSDRFSAERPKGSFSTLEIQRTEQGDSAMYLCASSFAVYEQYFGPGTRLTVT.

This clone has a count of ten or more. Other nucleotide sequences in the sample specify the same CDR3. The chain uses TRBV15 and TRBJ2-1; D uncertain. V gave up 1 base and J gave up 6 bases, with 4 bases separating them. This CDR3 contains 12 residues. The germline gives CDR1 LNHNV, CDR2 YYDKDF (reference sequence). The CDR3 DNA follows: TGTGCCACCAGCAGAGTGGGCAATGAGCAGTTCTTC. This sequence encodes CATSRVGNEQFF.

This rearrangement joins TRBV28 to TRBJ2-7, with a tentative D call TRBD2 (6 bases). The V gene lost 3 bases and the J gene lost 3 bases, with 15 bases spanning the gap. Germline V gene lookup returns CDR1 MDHEN and CDR2 SYDVKM. CDR3 size: 15 residues. CDR3 protein: CASSFRGLRDYEQYF. The DNA of the CDR3 is TGTGCCAGCAGTTTTCGGGGACTGCGGGACTACGAGCAGTACTTC.

In this sample, this clone turned up a few times. The gene calls are TRBV28 and TRBJ2-7; TRBD1 agrees at 8 bases. V shed 5 bases, J shed 5 bases, and the junction held 14 bases outside the gene matches. Per the germline V gene, CDR1 is MDHEN and CDR2 is SYDVKM. This CDR3 has 16 amino acids. In DNA, the CDR3 is TGTGCCAGCAGTCCAACGGACAGGGTGTTTCGAGACGAGCAGTACTTC. Its translation: CASSPTDRVFRDEQYF.

The rearrangement links TRBV7-2 to TRBJ2-5; 9 nucleotides agree with TRBD2. The CDR3 length is 17 residues. Germline CDR1 SGHTA, CDR2 FQGNSA. V trimming: 2 bases; J trimming: 7 bases; junction bases outside the gene matches: 14. The CDR3 protein is CASSLSVLAGRAGTQYF. CDR3 sequence (DNA): TGTGCCAGCAGCTTATCCGTGCTAGCGGGGAGGGCCGGGACCCAGTACTTC.

This clone was seen a handful of times. The gene calls are TRBV5-8 and TRBJ1-1, with 10 bases matching TRBD1. The CDR3 runs to 15 residues. With 0 bases clipped from V and 1 base from J, the junction kept 0 bases outside the gene matches. The germline gives CDR1 SGHTS, CDR2 YDEGEE. The CDR3 DNA sequence: TGTGCCAGCAGCTTGGGACAGGGGGCGAACACTGAAGCTTTCTTT. Amino acids: CASSLGQGANTEAFF.

About this clone: The junction departs from the called germline gene at one end, perhaps through a read error. The J gene is TRBJ1-2, the V gene TRBV6-6; 9 bases line up with TRBD1. This CDR3 has 12 amino acids. Per germline, CDR1 MNHNY and CDR2 SVGAGI (reference sequence). In DNA form, the CDR3 reads TGTGCCAGCAGTTACAGCGGGACAGGGAAGAACTTC. Translated, it gives CASSYSGTGKNF.

This clone was seen only a few times. The rearrangement joins TRBV6-6 to TRBJ1-5, with a tentative D call TRBD1 (5 bases). The V end was cut by 5 bases, the J end by 15 bases, with 23 bases between. Germline CDR1 and CDR2: MNHNY and SVGAGI (reference sequence). The CDR3 runs 14 residues. The CDR3 region is CASSPGTSGPRVHF. In DNA form, the CDR3 reads TGTGCCAGCAGTCCCGGGACCTCCGGTCCTCGAGTGCATTTT.

The CDR3 protein is CANEQGLTGELFF. CDR3 nucleotide sequence: TGTGCCAACGAGCAGGGATTGACCGGGGAGCTGTTTTTT. The gene calls are TRBV21-1 and TRBJ2-2; the table's D call, TRBD1, was not checked against the DNA. TRBV21-1 is shown as a pseudogene. The CDR3 totals 13 residues.

This clone was picked up one time. The chain joins TRBV9 to TRBJ2-3; 7 bases agree with TRBD2. Trimming removed 6 bases from V and 0 bases from J; junction bases left unmatched: 4. This CDR3 region has 14 residues. Germline CDR1 and CDR2: SGDLS and YYNGEE. For the CDR3, the DNA is TGTGCCAGCAATAGCGGGTCAAGCACAGATACGCAGTATTTT. It codes for CASNSGSSTDTQYF.

This clone was detected only a few times. The rearrangement uses TRBV28 and TRBJ2-7; possible D gene TRBD1, 5 bases. Trimming removed 3 bases at V and 7 bases at J, with 7 bases between. The CDR3 is made up of 11 amino acids. Germline V gene sequence: CDR1 MDHEN, CDR2 SYDVKM. The CDR3 DNA is TGTGCCAGCAGTTTCCAGGGTGAGCAGTACTTC. Its translation: CASSFQGEQYF.

This clone has just a few counts. This sequence joins TRBV28 and TRBJ2-2; TRBD2 is a possible D gene (6 bases). V was shortened by 5 bases and J by 1 base, with 17 bases between the two germline ends. Per the germline V gene, CDR1 is MDHEN and CDR2 is SYDVKM. This CDR3 spans 17 amino acids. CDR3 sequence reads: CASSPPPYGGNTGELFF. The DNA of the CDR3 is TGTGCCAGCAGTCCCCCCCCATACGGGGGGAACACCGGGGAGCTGTTTTTT.

This clone was detected a few times. The J gene is TRBJ2-7, the V gene TRBV4-2, with a tentative D call TRBD2 (5 bases). In germline, CDR1 is LGHNA, CDR2 YNFKEQ. CDR3 length equals 15 residues. Trimming removed 1 base at V and 2 bases at J, with 12 bases between. As DNA, the CDR3 is TGTGCCAGCAGCCAAGCTTCGGCTAGCCCCTACGAGCAGTACTTC. Its protein product is CASSQASASPYEQYF.